This TCR beta chain was recovered during a study of T cell responses to AZD1222 COVID-19 vaccine. The CDR3 contains 13 residues. V was cut by 2 bases and J by 2 bases, with 7 bases left in between. Per germline, CDR1 MNHEY and CDR2 SVGAGI. This clone was seen a single time. The data were produced by immunoSEQ multiplex PCR, yet TCRdb's version contains in-frame clones alone and is incomplete. Here the sample spans fewer than 150,000 clones, roughly 91% being singletons. The specimen comprised peripheral blood, sampled on day 0 of AZD1222 vaccination. The source of this sequence is an adult in good health. This chain links TRBV6-5 with TRBJ2-7; D is possibly TRBD1 (6 bases). In DNA form, the CDR3 reads TGTGCCAGCAGTTACGACAGGACCTACGAGCAGTACTTC. Protein product: CASSYDRTYEQYF.